This T cell receptor beta chain was identified during a study of T cells after yellow fever vaccination. The CDR3 is 15 residues long. V lost 6 bases and J lost 0, with 12 bases in between. Study-level results: Bulk-population clonotypes that are abundant could appear as contaminants in FACS-sorted repertoires. Though it reached lower strength, the secondary response hit its peak faster, day 5 versus 15. The booster saw the reappearance of most primary-vaccination clones (roughly 95% CD4, about 88% CD8).

5'RACE template switching generated TCR cDNA, adding a universal primer site and UMIs. Each CDR3 protein gets one entry after TCRdb re-called the 5' RACE reads with MiXCR. The table lists around 530,000 distinct CDR3 sequences, approximately 16% of them singletons. This clonotype was found a few times. Antigen: not known. The origin of this receptor is a man between 18 and 35 years old who received the YFV17D yellow fever vaccine. The V gene is TRBV12-3 or TRBV12-4, the J gene TRBJ2-1; D remains unclear. The sequencing here drew on PBMCs, taken 4 to 6 days after the first yellow fever vaccination. This CDR3 is CASSPYIDSYNEQFF. The DNA for the CDR3 is TGTGCCAGCAGCCCTTACATCGACTCCTACAATGAGCAGTTCTTC.